The 10 T cell receptor beta chains below were found in one sample sequenced in a study of blood T cell repertoires in COVID-19. Clones were read by immunoSEQ multiplex PCR, and TCRdb kept only the in-frame ones, dropping some. The sample shows around 99,000 clones, more than 80% of them seen only once. Sequenced input: peripheral blood. These receptors were collected from a human donor in a cohort sampled during active COVID-19.

The gene calls are TRBV3-1 (or the pseudogene TRBV3-2) and TRBJ2-6, with D tentatively TRBD2 (5 bases). V shed 4 bases and J shed 1 base, with 11 bases lying between them. The CDR3 loop spans 16 amino acids. Germline CDR1 and CDR2: LGHDT and YNNKEL (reference sequence). The CDR3 nucleotides are TGTGCCAGCAGCCCCATCGGGGAATCTGGGGCCAACGTCCTGACTTTC. Protein sequence: CASSPIGESGANVLTF.

DNA for the CDR3: TGTGCCAGCAGCTTAGATAGGAACAGGGTTGATGGAAACACCATATATTTT. Amino acid sequence: CASSLDRNRVDGNTIYF. The V and J genes are TRBV11-2 and TRBJ1-3; D is possibly TRBD1 (6 bases). CDR1 is SGHAT and CDR2 is FQNNGV in the germline V gene. This CDR3 contains 17 residues. V lost 0 bases, J lost 3 bases, and 15 bases lay in between.

The chain carries TRBV27 and TRBJ1-1; possible D gene TRBD1, 5 bases. Germline CDR1 reads MNHEY; CDR2 reads SMNVEV (reference sequence). V gave up 8 bases and J gave up 0 bases, with 10 bases separating them. The CDR3 length is 13 residues. CDR3 sequence: CASAIGVNTEAFF. CDR3 nucleotides: TGTGCCAGCGCGATAGGGGTGAACACTGAAGCTTTCTTT.

J is TRBJ1-2 and V is TRBV6-1, with 7 nucleotides matching TRBD1. Germline V gives CDR1 MNHNS, CDR2 SASEGT. CDR3 size: 13 residues. V lost 3 bases, J lost 7 bases, and 5 bases stayed unmatched. This chain's CDR3 is CASSEPTGTGYTF. CDR3 nucleotide sequence: TGTGCCAGCAGTGAGCCGACAGGGACTGGCTACACCTTC.

The V gene is TRBV7-2, the J gene TRBJ1-5; 10 bases fit TRBD1. V shed 4 bases, J shed 4 bases, and the junction held 7 bases outside the gene matches. Per germline, CDR1 SGHTA and CDR2 FQGNSA. CDR3 length equals 16 residues. The CDR3: CASSSGQGGVNQPQHF. The CDR3, as DNA: TGTGCCAGCAGCTCCGGACAGGGGGGGGTGAATCAGCCCCAGCATTTT. Using reference TRBV7-2 and TRBJ1-5 for the parts outside the CDR3, the full variable domain is GAGVSQSPSNKVTEKGKDVELRCDPISGHTALYWYRQSLGQGLEFLIYFQGNSAPDKSGLPSDRFSAERTGGSVSTLTIQRTQQEDSAVYLCASSSGQGGVNQPQHFGDGTRLSIL.

The chain is built from TRBV5-6 and TRBJ2-5, with 8 positions matching TRBD1. This CDR3 contains 17 residues. Germline loops: CDR1 SGHDT, CDR2 YYEEEE. V was pared by 4 bases and J by 3 bases, with 14 bases of the junction left unmatched. CDR3 protein: CASSHHRRQGPEETQYF. The CDR3 DNA sequence: TGTGCCAGCAGCCACCACCGTCGACAGGGGCCGGAAGAGACCCAGTACTTC.

CDR3 amino acids: CASSLRTQAEQYF. The DNA for the CDR3 is TGTGCCAGCAGCCTAAGGACACAGGCAGAGCAGTACTTC. The chain links TRBV7-8 to TRBJ2-7, with a weak D call TRBD1 (5 bases). The CDR3 is made up of 13 amino acids. The V end was cut by 5 bases, the J end by 7 bases, with 15 bases between. Germline assignment: CDR1 SGHVS and CDR2 FQNEAQ.

V usage is TRBV27 and J usage is TRBJ1-5, with 7 bases fitting TRBD1. CDR1 is MNHEY and CDR2 is SMNVEV in the germline V gene (reference sequence). The length of the CDR3 is 15 residues. V dropped 1 base and J dropped 7; count of bases not matched to a gene: 7. CDR3 nucleotides: TGTGCCAGCAGTTTATGGGGACAGACAAACCAGCCCCAGCATTTT. It codes for CASSLWGQTNQPQHF.

The chain has TRBV7-8 and TRBJ2-1; 10 bases agree with TRBD2. The CDR3 has 20 residues. The ends lost 0 bases at V and 7 bases at J; junction bases unmatched: 18. Germline lookup yields CDR1 SGHVS and CDR2 FQNEAQ. CDR3 sequence (DNA): TGTGCCAGCAGCTTAGCCCGACCGAGCGGGGGGGCCGTCCCCCCAAATGAGCAGTTCTTC. The encoded protein is CASSLARPSGGAVPPNEQFF.

The V call is TRBV7-9, the J call TRBJ1-2; maybe TRBD1 (5 bases). Trimming left V 3 bases short and J 2 bases short, with 10 bases between. CDR3 size: 14 residues. The germline V gene encodes CDR1 SEHNR and CDR2 FQNEAQ (reference sequence). CDR3 in amino acids: CASSLWGGNYGYTF. The CDR3 nucleotides read TGTGCCAGCAGCTTGTGGGGCGGAAACTATGGCTACACCTTC.